One sample yielded the 17 T cell receptor beta chains listed below, sequenced in a study of shared clonotypes between healthy human individuals. The method was immunoSEQ multiplex PCR; TCRdb's version includes in-frame clones alone and lacks a portion of them. The top ten hold roughly 1.5% of the sample, which has 950,000 to 1,100,000 clones, approximately 68% seen once. Material: memory CD4+ T cells sorted from blood. Subset defined: CD45RA-negative fraction. The receptors were sampled from a man aged 18 to 29 in good health.

The chain combines TRBV9 with TRBJ2-5, with D tentatively TRBD2 (6 bases). Trimming removed 4 bases from V and 6 bases from J, with 16 bases in between. Germline CDR1 and CDR2: SGDLS and YYNGEE. This CDR3 contains 14 residues. This chain's CDR3 is CASSPRPGVQTQYF. The CDR3 DNA follows: TGTGCCAGCAGCCCGCGGCCGGGGGTACAGACCCAGTACTTC.

V is TRBV29-1 and J is TRBJ2-7; D may be TRBD2 (6 bases). The germline V gene encodes CDR1 SQVTM and CDR2 ANQGSEA. The ends were cut back, 2 bases at V and 3 bases at J, with 17 bases in the middle. The CDR3 is made up of 15 amino acids. The CDR3 coding sequence is TGCAGCGTTGAAATTAGGGGACTTAACCTCTACGAGCAGTACTTC. Protein product: CSVEIRGLNLYEQYF.

This rearrangement joins TRBV6-1 to TRBJ1-2, with D tentatively TRBD1 (6 bases). Germline V lookup: CDR1 MNHNS, CDR2 SASEGT. The CDR3 is made up of 12 amino acids. Trimming shortened V by 4 bases and J by 6 bases, and 9 bases separated the two germline ends. CDR3 sequence (DNA): TGTGCCAGCAGTGCAGCAGGGGATGGCTACACCTTC. The encoded protein is CASSAAGDGYTF.

The V and J genes are TRBV6-1 and TRBJ2-7, with D perhaps given as TRBD1 or TRBD2 (5 bases each). CDR1 and CDR2 (germline): MNHNS, SASEGT. This CDR3 region has 14 residues. Deletions cut 1 base from V and 6 bases from J, with 13 bases between. Here the CDR3 DNA reads TGTGCCAGCAGTGAAGTTCTCCCAGGGACCGAGCAGTACTTC. Amino acids: CASSEVLPGTEQYF.

The chain joins TRBV5-1 to TRBJ2-5; weak D call: TRBD1 (5 bases). Germline CDR1 SGHRS, CDR2 YFSETQ. The CDR3 loop spans 15 amino acids. Trimming removed 4 bases at V and 1 base at J, with 14 bases between. As DNA, the CDR3 is TGCGCCAGCAGCCCAACGACAGTTACCCAAGAGACCCAGTACTTC. This translates into CASSPTTVTQETQYF.

This clone has a handful of counts. This rearrangement joins TRBV6-5 to TRBJ1-2; D might be TRBD1 (6 bases). V was shortened by 4 bases and J by 5 bases, with 14 bases between the two germline ends. The CDR3 runs 14 residues. Germline V gives CDR1 MNHEY, CDR2 SVGAGI. CDR3: CASSSGEGEYGYTF. CDR3 bases: TGTGCCAGCAGTTCGGGTGAGGGGGAGTATGGCTACACCTTC.

This rearrangement joins TRBV19 to TRBJ2-5, with TRBD1 matching 7 bases. V was pared by 6 bases and J by 4 bases, with 8 bases of the junction left unmatched. The germline CDR1 and CDR2 sequences are LNHDA and SQIVND (reference sequence). There are 14 residues in the CDR3. The CDR3 DNA follows: TGTGCCAGTAGGCGACAGGGTTGGGGAGAGACCCAGTACTTC. Amino acid sequence: CASRRQGWGETQYF.

This clone appeared a single time. CDR3 loop: CASSFWGAQEKLFF. The CDR3 bases are TGTGCCAGCAGTTTTTGGGGGGCGCAGGAAAAACTGTTTTTT. The V call is TRBV27, the J call TRBJ1-4; tentatively, D is TRBD1 (6 bases). Germline V gene lookup returns CDR1 MNHEY and CDR2 SMNVEV (reference sequence). The CDR3 runs 14 residues. Trimming took off 3 bases at V and 8 bases at J, with 13 bases between the two ends.

Many counts were recorded for this clone. CDR3 region: CAWKSGAYNSPLHF. As DNA, the CDR3 is TGTGCCTGGAAATCGGGGGCCTATAATTCACCCCTCCACTTT. This chain joins TRBV30 and TRBJ1-6; D perhaps matches TRBD1 (5 bases). The CDR3 loop spans 14 amino acids. In germline, CDR1 is GTSNPN, CDR2 SVGIG (reference sequence). Trimming removed 4 bases at V and 2 bases at J, with 9 bases between.

The J gene is TRBJ2-5, the V gene TRBV7-6; no reliable D call. The CDR3 consists of 12 residues. V lost 5 bases to trimming and J lost 2 bases, with 6 bases between them. Germline CDR1 and CDR2: SGHVS and FNYEAQ. CDR3 DNA sequence: TGTGCCAGCAGCCCCGAACAAGAGACCCAGTACTTC. As protein: CASSPEQETQYF.

In the case of this clone: Other DNA sequences within the sample encode an identical CDR3. The rearrangement uses TRBV18 and TRBJ2-3; D remains unclear. The CDR3 contains 14 residues. V lost 1 base to trimming and J lost 2 bases, with 7 bases between them. Germline CDR1 and CDR2: KGHSH and LQKENI. DNA for the CDR3: TGTGCCAGCTCACCACAAGGCTTCACAGATACGCAGTATTTT. It is translated as CASSPQGFTDTQYF. Full variable domain (rest looked up from reference TRBV18 and TRBJ2-3): NAGVMQNPRHLVRRRGQEARLRCSPMKGHSHVYWYRQLPEEGLKFMVYLQKENIIDESGMPKERFSAEFPKEGPSILRIQQVVRGDSAAYFCASSPQGFTDTQYFGPGTRLTVL.

This clone has a handful of counts. V usage is TRBV27 and J usage is TRBJ2-3, with 13 bases lining up with TRBD2. With 6 bases clipped from V and 4 bases from J, the junction kept 13 bases outside the gene matches. Germline assignment: CDR1 MNHEY and CDR2 SMNVEV (reference sequence). This CDR3 comprises 18 residues. The CDR3: CASRGLGLAGFRADTQYF. CDR3 coding DNA: TGTGCCAGCAGGGGCCTGGGACTAGCGGGGTTCAGGGCAGATACGCAGTATTTT.

Comments on this clone: At the DNA level, this CDR3 is encoded by other sequences in the same sample as well. This chain uses TRBV11-2 with TRBJ2-3; tentatively, D is TRBD2 (5 bases). Germline V gives CDR1 SGHAT, CDR2 FQNNGV. With 1 base removed from V and 3 bases from J, the gap between germline ends came to 5 bases. This CDR3 spans 13 amino acids. CDR3 DNA sequence: TGTGCCAGCAGCTTAGCGGGGACAGATACGCAGTATTTT. Translated: CASSLAGTDTQYF.

The V call is TRBV4-1, the J call TRBJ2-1; D ambiguous. CDR3 length: 14 amino acids. Germline loops: CDR1 MGHRA, CDR2 YSYEKL. Between the trimmed V and J ends, which lost 3 bases and 8 bases, there was a span of 14 bases. The CDR3 loop is CASSHPIPSDEQFF. CDR3 in DNA: TGCGCCAGCAGCCATCCGATCCCGTCCGATGAGCAGTTCTTC.

This clone was seen a few times. V and J are TRBV10-3 and TRBJ1-2, with a possible D match to TRBD1 (5 bases). CDR1 and CDR2 (germline): ENHRY, SYGVKD. The CDR3 sequence is 13 residues long. V dropped 3 bases and J dropped 3 bases, with 8 bases sitting between them. DNA for the CDR3: TGTGCCATCAGTGACGGGGGTGACTATGGCTACACCTTC. Translated, it gives CAISDGGDYGYTF.

This sequence joins TRBV4-3 and TRBJ1-1; 8 positions match TRBD1. Germline CDR1 and CDR2: LGHNA and YSLEER. The junction had 3 bases not matched to a gene; V was cut back by 2 bases and J by 4 bases. The CDR3 totals 14 residues. This CDR3 reads CASSQTGGATEAFF. The DNA of the CDR3 is TGCGCCAGCAGCCAAACAGGGGGGGCCACTGAAGCTTTCTTT.

This clone appeared a single time. This chain joins TRBV9 and TRBJ2-7, with 8 positions matching TRBD2. The germline V gene encodes CDR1 SGDLS and CDR2 YYNGEE. The CDR3 is made up of 14 amino acids. V was clipped by 5 bases and J by 4 bases; unmatched bases: 8. The CDR3 bases are TGTGCCAGCAGTTTAGCGGGAAGCGGGTACGAGCAGTACTTC. Encoded protein: CASSLAGSGYEQYF.